The 32 T cell receptor beta chains given below trace back to one sample, sequenced in a study of beta chain features in type 1 diabetes. Investigators reverse transcribed all isolated RNA, so they sequenced expressed TCRB transcripts. Clones were sequenced by immunoSEQ multiplex PCR, and TCRdb holds only the in-frame ones, with some missing. The sample carries 220,000 or so clones, roughly 70% recorded once. The specimen was naive CD4+ T cells from blood. All receptors derive from a man younger than 45 in good health.

The CDR3 loop is CSVETVGIYEQYF. DNA for the CDR3: TGCAGCGTTGAGACCGTCGGGATCTACGAGCAGTACTTC. The chain has TRBV29-1 and TRBJ2-7; TRBD2 is a possible D gene (5 bases). The germline V gene has CDR1 SQVTM and CDR2 ANQGSEA. The CDR3 runs 13 residues. Trimming cost V 3 bases and J 3 bases, with 12 bases left between them.

This clone was picked up a small number of times. This chain joins TRBV4-2 and TRBJ2-7; the D gene is possibly TRBD2 (6 bases). Between the trimmed V and J ends, which lost 0 bases and 3 bases, there was a span of 9 bases. The CDR3 is 14 amino acids. CDR1 and CDR2 (germline): LGHNA, YNFKEQ. CDR3 loop: CASSQDSGGYEQYF. Written as DNA, the CDR3 is TGTGCCAGCAGCCAAGATAGCGGAGGCTACGAGCAGTACTTC.

Turning to this clone: Other nucleotide sequences in the sample specify the same CDR3. The chain recombines TRBV5-1 with TRBJ2-1; 7 nucleotides align to TRBD1. The germline gives CDR1 SGHRS, CDR2 YFSETQ. The CDR3 runs 15 residues. After removal of 4 bases from V and 4 bases from J, the junction contained 8 bases not matched to a gene. CDR3 protein: CASSLGQVSYNEQFF. The DNA for the CDR3 is TGCGCCAGCAGCCTTGGACAGGTTTCTTACAATGAGCAGTTCTTC.

The sample holds a few counts of this clone. This rearrangement joins TRBV5-1 to TRBJ2-1; D is ambiguous. The CDR3 totals 13 residues. V was pared by 0 bases and J by 5 bases, with 6 bases between. CDR1 and CDR2 (germline): SGHRS, YFSETQ. The CDR3 nucleotides are TGCGCCAGCAGCTTGGTACAAGACAATGAGCAGTTCTTC. Translated, it gives CASSLVQDNEQFF.

The CDR3 coding sequence is TGTGCCAGCAGTCCTCCCCGACAGGGGGCAACTAGCGGGAGGAGGAACGAGCAGTACTTC. It encodes CASSPPRQGATSGRRNEQYF. The chain couples TRBV28 to TRBJ2-7; 12 nucleotides match TRBD2. Trimming cost V 5 bases and J 5 bases; bases outside gene matches: 22. Germline V gives CDR1 MDHEN, CDR2 SYDVKM. This CDR3 is built from 20 residues.

This chain connects TRBV5-1 to TRBJ1-2, with D tentatively TRBD1 (5 bases). V was shortened by 5 bases and J by 2 bases, with 13 bases between the two germline ends. The CDR3 sequence is 14 residues long. Germline CDR1 is SGHRS and CDR2 is YFSETQ. CDR3 sequence: CASRDGRGNYGYTF. The CDR3, as DNA: TGCGCCAGCAGAGACGGCCGGGGCAACTATGGCTACACCTTC.

The chain carries TRBV25-1 and TRBJ2-3; possibly TRBD2 for D (6 bases). This CDR3 is 15 amino acids long. V gave up 5 bases and J gave up 2 bases, with 14 bases separating them. Germline CDR1 and CDR2: MGHDK and SYGVNS. CDR3 in amino acids: CASSRSGTPTDTQYF. CDR3 DNA sequence: TGTGCCAGCAGTCGCTCCGGGACTCCCACAGATACGCAGTATTTT.

The chain carries TRBV12-5 and TRBJ2-3; TRBD2 matches at 7 bases. CDR1 and CDR2 (germline): LGHNT, FRNRAP. Trimming removed 7 bases from V and 3 bases from J; junction bases left unmatched: 1. CDR3 size: 12 residues. The CDR3: CASVGGTDTQYF. The CDR3 region has the DNA TGTGCTAGTGTCGGGGGGACAGATACGCAGTATTTT.

The rearrangement links TRBV4-3 to TRBJ2-2; D is ambiguous. CDR3 length: 13 amino acids. V was shortened by 1 base and J by 1 base, with 1 base between the two germline ends. The germline V gene has CDR1 LGHNA and CDR2 YSLEER. CDR3 sequence (DNA): TGCGCCAGCAGCCAAGGGAACACCGGGGAGCTGTTTTTT. This codes for CASSQGNTGELFF.

V gene TRBV7-2 combines with J gene TRBJ2-1, with 9 bases matching TRBD1. Trimming took 3 bases from V and 1 from J; bases not matched to a gene: 1. The CDR3 extends over 15 amino acids. The germline gives CDR1 SGHTA, CDR2 FQGNSA. CDR3 coding DNA: TGTGCCAGCAGCTTGGGACAGGGTTCCTACAATGAGCAGTTCTTC. It is translated as CASSLGQGSYNEQFF.

This clone was counted a single time. The J gene is TRBJ1-2, the V gene TRBV9; D is ambiguous. This CDR3 contains 15 residues. In germline, CDR1 is SGDLS, CDR2 YYNGEE. Trimming took 4 bases from V and 4 from J, leaving 17 bases between them. CDR3 DNA: TGTGCCAGCAGCCCGGGGAAGGAGAGAGGCTATGGCTACACCTTC. This encodes CASSPGKERGYGYTF.

The chain has TRBV7-2 and TRBJ2-7, with D unresolved. CDR1 is SGHTA, CDR2 FQGNSA, per germline. The V gene lost 5 bases and the J gene lost 3 bases, with 11 bases spanning the gap. The CDR3 length is 13 residues. The CDR3 is CASSPRASYEQYF. CDR3 DNA: TGTGCCAGCAGCCCCCGAGCGAGCTACGAGCAGTACTTC.

This clone was seen just once. The chain joins TRBV7-2 to TRBJ1-5; 7 nucleotides line up with TRBD1. This CDR3 contains 15 residues. The germline gives CDR1 SGHTA, CDR2 FQGNSA. The trim removed 5 bases at V and 3 bases at J, leaving 7 bases unmatched. The CDR3 sequence is CASSPGGGANQPQHF. CDR3 sequence (DNA): TGTGCCAGCAGCCCCGGAGGGGGCGCCAATCAGCCCCAGCATTTT.

This chain connects TRBV25-1 to TRBJ2-1; 7 bases line up with TRBD2. J was trimmed by 3 bases and V by 6 bases; bases with no gene match: 11. This CDR3 is built from 16 residues. The germline gives CDR1 MGHDK, CDR2 SYGVNS. Here the CDR3 reads CASSQMGGTNYNEQFF. CDR3 nucleotide sequence: TGTGCCAGCAGCCAAATGGGGGGGACCAACTACAATGAGCAGTTCTTC.

The chain is built from TRBV18 and TRBJ2-7; 8 nucleotides line up with TRBD1. The CDR3 covers 13 residues. Germline CDR1 and CDR2: KGHSH and LQKENI. V shed 2 bases, J shed 6 bases, and the junction held 3 bases outside the gene matches. The CDR3 reads CASSPGQGFEQYF. The CDR3 DNA reads as TGTGCCAGCTCACCAGGACAGGGCTTCGAGCAGTACTTC.

The chain links TRBV30 to TRBJ2-2, with a tentative D call TRBD2 (5 bases). V was clipped by 2 bases and J by 0 bases, with 13 bases between them. Germline CDR1 is GTSNPN and CDR2 is SVGIG (reference sequence). The CDR3 is made up of 16 amino acids. The CDR3 region has the DNA TGTGCCTGGAGTTTTTTTAAGACTACGAACACCGGGGAGCTGTTTTTT. It translates to CAWSFFKTTNTGELFF. Together with reference TRBV30 and TRBJ2-2, the CDR3 gives the full variable domain: SQTIHQWPATLVQPVGSPLSLECTVEGTSNPNLYWYRQAAGRGLQLLFYSVGIGQISSEVPQNLSASRPQDRQFILSSKKLLLSDSGFYLCAWSFFKTTNTGELFFGEGSRLTVL.

The rearrangement links TRBV29-1 to TRBJ2-5; D unresolved. Germline CDR1 and CDR2: SQVTM and ANQGSEA. Trimming took off 4 bases at V and 3 bases at J, with 21 bases between the two ends. The CDR3 is made up of 16 amino acids. The CDR3 coding sequence is TGCAGCGTTGGTTTTCTCAGCTTTAGCCTAGAAGAGACCCAGTACTTC. As protein: CSVGFLSFSLEETQYF.

The chain's CDR3 is CASSPAGGRTDTQYF. The CDR3 nucleotides are TGTGCCAGCTCACCCGCGGGGGGGCGGACAGATACGCAGTATTTT. The rearrangement links TRBV18 to TRBJ2-3; 9 nucleotides match TRBD2. V lost 3 bases to trimming and J lost 3 bases; unmatched junction nucleotides: 4. The germline V gene has CDR1 KGHSH and CDR2 LQKENI. The CDR3 extends over 15 amino acids.

CDR3 coding DNA: TGTGCCAGCAGCTTAAGTGGTGATGGCTACACCTTC. As protein: CASSLSGDGYTF. The rearrangement links TRBV7-9 to TRBJ1-2; D call uncertain. Germline lookup yields CDR1 SEHNR and CDR2 FQNEAQ (reference sequence). V was cut by 2 bases and J by 6 bases, with 7 bases left in between. CDR3 size: 12 residues.

The chain links TRBV5-6 to TRBJ2-3, with D perhaps matching TRBD2 (5 bases). CDR1 and CDR2 (germline): SGHDT, YYEEEE. The CDR3 runs to 15 residues. Trimming took 4 bases from V and 2 from J, leaving 14 bases between them. CDR3 in amino acids: CASSGRSGSTDTQYF. The CDR3 DNA sequence: TGTGCCAGCAGCGGACGGAGCGGATCCACAGATACGCAGTATTTT.

This sequence joins TRBV30 and TRBJ2-7; D tentatively reads TRBD1 or TRBD2 (5 bases each). Germline CDR1 and CDR2: GTSNPN and SVGIG (reference sequence). With 1 base removed from V and 4 bases from J, the gap between germline ends came to 8 bases. The CDR3 length is 12 residues. The DNA of the CDR3 is TGTGCCTGGAGTGGAGAGGGGTACGAGCAGTACTTC. This codes for CAWSGEGYEQYF.

The genes are TRBV20-1 and TRBJ2-1; D not resolved. This CDR3 region has 8 residues. Looked up from germline, CDR1 is DFQATT and CDR2 is SNEGSKA (reference sequence). V was pared by 7 bases and J by 11 bases, with 6 bases between. CDR3: CSVGQQFF. Written as DNA, the CDR3 is TGCAGTGTCGGACAGCAGTTCTTC.

V and J are TRBV6-5 and TRBJ1-2; D unresolved. The CDR3 contains 13 residues. Germline V gene lookup returns CDR1 MNHEY and CDR2 SVGAGI. V was trimmed by 4 bases and J by 2 bases, leaving 8 bases between them. The CDR3 region is CASSFDGNYGYTF. The CDR3 DNA reads TGTGCCAGCAGTTTCGACGGGAACTATGGCTACACCTTC.

The rearrangement links TRBV5-1 to TRBJ2-5; TRBD2 is a possible D gene (6 bases). This CDR3 region has 13 residues. Germline values: CDR1 SGHRS, CDR2 YFSETQ. Trimming removed 3 bases from V and 7 bases from J, with 13 bases in between. Here the CDR3 DNA reads TGCGCCAGCAGCTCGGATCCGGAGGGGACCCAGTACTTC. It yields the protein CASSSDPEGTQYF.

V is TRBV30 and J is TRBJ2-7, with a possible D match to TRBD2 (6 bases). Germline CDR1 and CDR2: GTSNPN and SVGIG (reference sequence). This CDR3 is 13 amino acids long. V lost 1 base and J lost 6, with 13 bases in between. CDR3 DNA sequence: TGTGCCTGGAGTGCCCTCGGGGGTGGCGAGCAGTACTTC. Amino acids: CAWSALGGGEQYF.

The rearrangement uses TRBV29-1 and TRBJ1-2, with D hard to call. CDR3 size: 13 residues. V was pared by 3 bases and J by 2 bases, with 10 bases between. Germline V lookup: CDR1 SQVTM, CDR2 ANQGSEA. CDR3 amino acids: CSVEFQTNYGYTF. CDR3 in DNA: TGCAGCGTTGAGTTTCAGACAAACTATGGCTACACCTTC.

A note on this clone: The same CDR3 arises from other DNA sequences in this sample as well. The chain couples TRBV7-2 to TRBJ2-2; D might be TRBD2 (5 bases). Between the trimmed V and J ends, which lost 1 base and 4 bases, there was a span of 10 bases. The CDR3 length is 15 residues. Germline lookup yields CDR1 SGHTA and CDR2 FQGNSA. The CDR3 loop reads CASSLGLAGTGELFF. Written as DNA, the CDR3 is TGTGCCAGCAGCTTAGGGCTAGCCGGCACCGGGGAGCTGTTTTTT.

The V gene is TRBV18, the J gene TRBJ1-2; D is uncertain. Germline values: CDR1 KGHSH, CDR2 LQKENI. This CDR3 comprises 14 residues. V lost 1 base and J lost 8, with 14 bases in between. The CDR3 protein is CASSPLQTSLGYTF. CDR3 nucleotide sequence: TGTGCCAGCTCACCACTACAGACATCCCTGGGCTACACCTTC.

The chain recombines TRBV30 with TRBJ1-1; D is unclear. V lost 5 bases and J 5 bases, leaving 15 bases between the germline ends. The CDR3 covers 13 residues. CDR1 is GTSNPN and CDR2 is SVGIG in the germline V gene (reference sequence). The CDR3 loop reads CAWGGLRGTEAFF. DNA of the CDR3: TGTGCCTGGGGAGGCCTTCGGGGTACTGAAGCTTTCTTT.

The chain combines TRBV5-4 with TRBJ2-6; unclear D gene. This CDR3 is built from 14 residues. V was trimmed by 5 bases and J by 0 bases, leaving 6 bases between them. Germline-derived CDR1 and CDR2 are SGHNT and YYREEE (reference sequence). Written as DNA, the CDR3 is TGTGCCAGCAGGCCGTACTCTGGGGCCAACGTCCTGACTTTC. It codes for CASRPYSGANVLTF.

The chain links TRBV5-1 to TRBJ2-3; 8 nucleotides match TRBD2. The CDR3 spans 15 residues. Germline V CDR1 and CDR2: SGHRS, YFSETQ. The V and J ends lost 2 bases and 3 bases, in that order; junction bases with no gene match: 5. CDR3 nucleotides: TGCGCCAGCAGCTTACCAGCGGGAGAGACAGATACGCAGTATTTT. Its translation is CASSLPAGETDTQYF.

This chain joins TRBV25-1 and TRBJ2-2; D call uncertain. The CDR3 contains 16 residues. Deletions cut 5 bases from V and 1 base from J, with 14 bases between. From germline, CDR1 is MGHDK and CDR2 SYGVNS. CDR3 in amino acids: CASSPTRYRNTGELFF. The CDR3 DNA reads TGTGCCAGCAGTCCCACCCGGTACAGGAACACCGGGGAGCTGTTTTTT.